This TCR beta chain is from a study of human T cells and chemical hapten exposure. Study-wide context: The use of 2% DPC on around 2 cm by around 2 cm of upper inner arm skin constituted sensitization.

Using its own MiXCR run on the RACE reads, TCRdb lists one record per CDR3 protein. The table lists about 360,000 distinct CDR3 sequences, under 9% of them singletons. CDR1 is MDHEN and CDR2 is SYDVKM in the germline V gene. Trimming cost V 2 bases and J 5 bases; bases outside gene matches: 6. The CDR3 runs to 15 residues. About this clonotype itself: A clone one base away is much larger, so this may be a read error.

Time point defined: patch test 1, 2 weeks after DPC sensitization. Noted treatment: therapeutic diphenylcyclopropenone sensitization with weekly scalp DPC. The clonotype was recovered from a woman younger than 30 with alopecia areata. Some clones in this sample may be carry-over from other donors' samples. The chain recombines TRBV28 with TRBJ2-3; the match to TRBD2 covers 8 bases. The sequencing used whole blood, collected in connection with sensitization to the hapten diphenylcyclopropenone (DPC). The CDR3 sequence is CASSLAGGFGDTQYF. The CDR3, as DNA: TGTGCCAGCAGTTTAGCGGGGGGCTTTGGAGATACGCAGTATTTT.